This TCR beta chain stems from a study of T cells in localized non-small cell lung cancer. This CDR3 is 13 amino acids long. Germline CDR1 and CDR2: KGHSY and FQNENV. Trimming stripped 3 bases from V and 6 bases from J, with 11 bases between. Some clones are missing from TCRdb's copy, which holds only in-frame ones; the method was immunoSEQ multiplex PCR. The sample contains 70,000 to 100,000 clones, roughly 93% of which appear only once. Whole-study findings and limits: The study linked higher blood T cell density to longer overall survival. Paired adjacent lung recovered a median approximately 57 of the top 100 tumor clones. Compared with tumor, uninvolved adjacent lung displayed greater T cell clonality, ranking highest overall.

As concerns this clone: Its target is not known.

The sequences come from PBMCs, collected before any cancer treatment. The rearrangement links TRBV16 to TRBJ1-1, with D hard to call. This clonotype originated in a woman between 35 and 75 years old with stage II squamous cell lung carcinoma. The CDR3 DNA reads TGTGCCAGCAGCCAGGGATACGGGGCTGAAGCTTTCTTT. Translating it yields CASSQGYGAEAFF.